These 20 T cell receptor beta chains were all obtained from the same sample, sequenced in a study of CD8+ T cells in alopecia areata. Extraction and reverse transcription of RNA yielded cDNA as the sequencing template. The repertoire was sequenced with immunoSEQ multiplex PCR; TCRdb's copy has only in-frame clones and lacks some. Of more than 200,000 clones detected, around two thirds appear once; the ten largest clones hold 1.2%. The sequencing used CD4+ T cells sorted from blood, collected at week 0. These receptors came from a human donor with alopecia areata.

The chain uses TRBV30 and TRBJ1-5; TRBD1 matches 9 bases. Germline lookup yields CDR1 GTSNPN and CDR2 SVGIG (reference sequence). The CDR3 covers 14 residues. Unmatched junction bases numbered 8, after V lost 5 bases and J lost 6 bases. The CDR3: CAWGSTGGGQPQHF. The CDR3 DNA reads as TGTGCCTGGGGGTCGACAGGGGGAGGTCAGCCCCAGCATTTT.

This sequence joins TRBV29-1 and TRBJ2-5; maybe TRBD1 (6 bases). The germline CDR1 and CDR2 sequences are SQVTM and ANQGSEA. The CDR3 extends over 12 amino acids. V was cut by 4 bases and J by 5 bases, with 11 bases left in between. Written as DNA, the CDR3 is TGCAGCGTTGGTCAGGGGTGGGAGACCCAGTACTTC. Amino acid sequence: CSVGQGWETQYF.

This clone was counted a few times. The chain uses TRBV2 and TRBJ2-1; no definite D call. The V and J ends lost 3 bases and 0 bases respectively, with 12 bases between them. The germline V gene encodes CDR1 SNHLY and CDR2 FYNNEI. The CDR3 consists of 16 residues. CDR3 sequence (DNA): TGTGCCAGCAGTGAGAACCCTCAAAGCTCCTACAATGAGCAGTTCTTC. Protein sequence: CASSENPQSSYNEQFF.

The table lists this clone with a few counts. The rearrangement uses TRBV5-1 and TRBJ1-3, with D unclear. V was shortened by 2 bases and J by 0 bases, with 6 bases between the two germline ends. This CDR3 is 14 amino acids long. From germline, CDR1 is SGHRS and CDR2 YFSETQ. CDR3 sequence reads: CASSFDSSGNTIYF. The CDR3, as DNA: TGCGCCAGCAGCTTTGATAGCTCTGGAAACACCATATATTTT.

For the CDR3, the DNA is TGTGCCACCAGCGAAAGCCTCTCTGGAAACACCATATATTTT. As protein: CATSESLSGNTIYF. This sequence joins TRBV15 and TRBJ1-3, with D uncertain. Germline CDR1 reads LNHNV; CDR2 reads YYDKDF (reference sequence). The CDR3 is made up of 14 amino acids. The V end lost 5 bases, the J end lost 0 bases, and 8 bases lay between the germline ends.

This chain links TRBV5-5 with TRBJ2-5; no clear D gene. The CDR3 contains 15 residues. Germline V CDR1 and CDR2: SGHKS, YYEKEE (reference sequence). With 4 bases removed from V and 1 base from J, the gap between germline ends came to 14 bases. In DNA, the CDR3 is TGTGCCAGCAGCGGGTCGGTGGTGTCCCAAGAGACCCAGTACTTC. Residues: CASSGSVVSQETQYF.

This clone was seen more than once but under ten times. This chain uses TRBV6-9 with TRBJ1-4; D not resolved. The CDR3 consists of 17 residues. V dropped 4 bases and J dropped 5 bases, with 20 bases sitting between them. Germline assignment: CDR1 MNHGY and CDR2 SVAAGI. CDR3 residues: CASSSRVAEGLNEKLFF. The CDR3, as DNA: TGTGCCAGCAGTTCTAGGGTTGCAGAAGGCCTAAATGAAAAACTGTTTTTT.

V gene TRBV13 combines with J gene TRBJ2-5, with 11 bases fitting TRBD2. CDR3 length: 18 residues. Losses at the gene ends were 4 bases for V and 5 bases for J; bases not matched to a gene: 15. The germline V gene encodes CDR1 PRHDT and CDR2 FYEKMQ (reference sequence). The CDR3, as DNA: TGTGCCAGCAGCTCCCAGCCGCGATTGGGACTAGCGGCTGAGACCCAGTACTTC. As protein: CASSSQPRLGLAAETQYF.

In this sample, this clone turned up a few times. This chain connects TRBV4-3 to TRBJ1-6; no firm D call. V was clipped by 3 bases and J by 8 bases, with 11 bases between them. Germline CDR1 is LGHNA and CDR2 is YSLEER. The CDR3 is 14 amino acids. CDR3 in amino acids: CASSQGPGDSPLHF. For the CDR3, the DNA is TGCGCCAGCAGCCAGGGTCCGGGCGATTCACCCCTCCACTTT.

CDR3 amino acids: CSVERRLWGTKNIQYF. For the CDR3, the DNA is TGCAGCGTTGAAAGACGCCTATGGGGGACCAAAAACATTCAGTACTTC. The chain joins TRBV29-1 to TRBJ2-4; D tentatively fits TRBD1 or TRBD2 (5 bases each). The germline V gene has CDR1 SQVTM and CDR2 ANQGSEA. The CDR3 is 16 amino acids. Deletions cut 2 bases from V and 2 bases from J, with 16 bases between. The whole variable domain, filled in from reference TRBV29-1 and TRBJ2-4, reads SAVISQKPSRDICQRGTSLTIQCQVDSQVTMMFWYRQQPGQSLTLIATANQGSEATYESGFVIDKFPISRPNLTFSTLTVSNMSPEDSSIYLCSVERRLWGTKNIQYFGAGTRLSVL.

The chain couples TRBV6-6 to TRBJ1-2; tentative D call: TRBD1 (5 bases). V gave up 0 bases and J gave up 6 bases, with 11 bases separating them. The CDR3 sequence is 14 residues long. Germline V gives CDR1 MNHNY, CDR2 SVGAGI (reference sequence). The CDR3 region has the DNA TGTGCCAGCAGTTACTCGAGCTCAGGGAATGGCTACACCTTC. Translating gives CASSYSSSGNGYTF.

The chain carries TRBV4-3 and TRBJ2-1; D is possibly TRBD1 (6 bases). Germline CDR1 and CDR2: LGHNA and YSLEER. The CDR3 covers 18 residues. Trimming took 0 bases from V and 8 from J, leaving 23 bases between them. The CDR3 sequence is CASSQDWVTGPVRHEQFF. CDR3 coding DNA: TGCGCCAGCAGCCAAGATTGGGTGACAGGTCCGGTACGGCATGAGCAGTTCTTC.

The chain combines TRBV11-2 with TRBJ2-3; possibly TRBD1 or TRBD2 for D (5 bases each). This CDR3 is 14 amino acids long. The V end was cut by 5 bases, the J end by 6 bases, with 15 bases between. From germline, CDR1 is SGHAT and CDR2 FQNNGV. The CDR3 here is CASSRMGDGDTQYF. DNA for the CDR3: TGTGCCAGCAGCCGCATGGGGGATGGCGATACGCAGTATTTT.

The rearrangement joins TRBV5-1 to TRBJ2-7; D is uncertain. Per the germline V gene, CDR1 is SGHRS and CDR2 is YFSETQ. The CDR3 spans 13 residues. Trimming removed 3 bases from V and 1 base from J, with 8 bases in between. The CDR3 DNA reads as TGCGCCAGCAGCTCCGGGTTGTCCTACGAGCAGTACTTC. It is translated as CASSSGLSYEQYF.

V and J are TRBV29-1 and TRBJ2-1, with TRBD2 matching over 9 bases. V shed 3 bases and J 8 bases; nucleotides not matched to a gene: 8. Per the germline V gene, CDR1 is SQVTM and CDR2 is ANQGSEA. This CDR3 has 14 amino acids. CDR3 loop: CSVEVASGVDEQFF. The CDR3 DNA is TGCAGCGTTGAGGTGGCTAGCGGGGTTGATGAGCAGTTCTTC.

The CDR3 coding sequence is TGTGCCAGCAGACCCACCGGGACAGGGGCCTACGAGCAGTACTTC. Its translation is CASRPTGTGAYEQYF. The chain employs TRBV6-5 and TRBJ2-7, with 10 bases matching TRBD1. Germline CDR1 is MNHEY and CDR2 is SVGAGI. After removal of 6 bases from V and 2 bases from J, the junction contained 7 bases not matched to a gene. This CDR3 has 15 residues.

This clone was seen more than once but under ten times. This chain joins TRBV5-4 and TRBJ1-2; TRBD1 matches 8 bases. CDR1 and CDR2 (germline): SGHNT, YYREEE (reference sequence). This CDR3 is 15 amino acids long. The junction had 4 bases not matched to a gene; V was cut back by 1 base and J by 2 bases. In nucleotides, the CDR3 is TGTGCCAGCAGCTTGTCCCGACAGGGGAACTATGGCTACACCTTC. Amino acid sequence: CASSLSRQGNYGYTF.

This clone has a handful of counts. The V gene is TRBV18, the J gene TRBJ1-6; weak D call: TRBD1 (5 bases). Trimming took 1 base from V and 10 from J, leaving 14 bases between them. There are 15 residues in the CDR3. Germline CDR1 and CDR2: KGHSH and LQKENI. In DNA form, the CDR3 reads TGTGCCAGCTCACCACAGGGTGGGGGAAGCTCACCCCTCCACTTT. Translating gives CASSPQGGGSSPLHF. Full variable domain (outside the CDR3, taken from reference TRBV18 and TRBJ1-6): NAGVMQNPRHLVRRRGQEARLRCSPMKGHSHVYWYRQLPEEGLKFMVYLQKENIIDESGMPKERFSAEFPKEGPSILRIQQVVRGDSAAYFCASSPQGGGSSPLHFGNGTRLTVT.

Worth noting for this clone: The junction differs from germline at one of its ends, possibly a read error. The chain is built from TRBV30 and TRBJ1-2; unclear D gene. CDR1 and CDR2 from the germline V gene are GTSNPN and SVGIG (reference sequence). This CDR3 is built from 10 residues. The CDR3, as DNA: TGTGCCTGGGGTGTGGTGGGCTACACCTTC. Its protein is CAWGVVGYTF.

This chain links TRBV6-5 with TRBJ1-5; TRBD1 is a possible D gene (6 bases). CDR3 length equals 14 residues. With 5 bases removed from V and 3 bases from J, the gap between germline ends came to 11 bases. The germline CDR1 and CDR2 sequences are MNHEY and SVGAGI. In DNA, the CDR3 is TGTGCCAGCAGTGTGGCAGGGGTCAATCAGCCCCAGCATTTT. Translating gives CASSVAGVNQPQHF.